The entry below gives a single T cell receptor (beta chain) sequence along with its context. V gave up 6 bases and J gave up 5 bases, with 13 bases separating them. This CDR3 contains 14 residues. Germline values: CDR1 MDHEN, CDR2 SYDVKM. This sample stems from a study of PD-1 blockade in classical Hodgkin lymphoma. As to time point: cycle 4 day 1 (C4D1), after less than seven weeks of nivolumab. Each of the patients experienced relapse following autologous stem cell transplantation, and their brentuximab vedotin exposure differed. Assay used: immunoSEQ multiplex PCR; TCRdb lists only in-frame clones, some missing. Of around 50,000 clones listed, roughly 89% are singletons.

This clonotype originated in a human donor with classical Hodgkin lymphoma. Sequenced material: peripheral blood mononuclear cells (PBMCs), taken before the fourth cycle of nivolumab. The chain employs TRBV28 and TRBJ2-2, with D possibly matching TRBD1 (7 bases). The CDR3 here is CASRSSGGTGELFF. The CDR3, as DNA: TGTGCCAGCAGGAGCTCAGGGGGGACCGGGGAGCTGTTTTTT.